This is a list of T cell receptor beta chains from one sample in a study of breast tumors, draining lymph nodes, adjacent tissues. TCRdb redid the calling of the multiplex PCR reads with MiXCR, one entry per CDR3 protein. The table includes about 21,000 distinct CDR3 sequences, roughly 50% detected once. The sample comprised breast tumor tissue. These receptors all come from a female donor with breast cancer. Some clones in this sample may be carry-over from other donors' samples. Each CDR3 is given with its conserved first and last residue. A D gene is named only where the DNA matches it firmly. The size of a clone is reported for some rows only, either as once, few or many, or as a class for expanded clones.

>12|TRBV10-3|TRBJ2-2|NA|NA
CASALHAGELFF
TGTGCCAGCGCACTGCATGCCGGGGAGCTGTTTTTT
>13|TRBV27|TRBJ1-5|NA|many
CASSANPVVPQHF
TGTGCCAGCAGTGCCAATCCGGTAGTACCCCAGCATTTT
>13|TRBV6-5|TRBJ1-1|TRBD1|few
CASSLTGAVEAFF
TGTGCCAGCAGTTTGACAGGGGCCGTTGAAGCTTTCTTT
>13|TRBV9|TRBJ2-3|NA|medium-sized
CASSPKAGDTQYF
TGTGCCAGCAGCCCGAAAGCGGGAGATACGCAGTATTTT
>13|TRBV25-1|TRBJ2-7|NA|NA
CASSEWGLGEQNF
TGTGCCAGCAGTGAATGGGGATTAGGCGAGCAGAACTTC
>15|TRBV7-2|TRBJ1-5|NA|NA
CASSFQGRLQETQHF
TGTGCCAGCAGCTTCCAGGGCAGACTTCAAGAGACCCAGCATTTT
>12|TRBV25-1|TRBJ1-2|NA|NA
CASSGQGILCTF
TGTGCCAGCAGTGGTCAGGGGATTCTCTGCACCTTC
>15|TRBV11-2|TRBJ1-6|NA|NA
CASSFEGGPNSPLHF
TGTGCCAGCAGCTTTGAGGGAGGCCCTAATTCACCCCTCCACTTT
>14|TRBV4-1|TRBJ2-1|TRBD2|NA
CASSRGLAGFGQFF
TGCGCCAGCAGCCGAGGACTAGCGGGGTTTGGGCAGTTCTTC
>16|TRBV20-1|TRBJ2-1|NA|large
CSAKDSRLPSYNEQFF
TGCAGTGCCAAGGACAGCCGCCTCCCCTCCTACAATGAGCAGTTCTTC
>13|TRBV24-1|TRBJ2-3|NA|once
CATGRSRTDTQYF
TGTGCCACCGGTAGAAGTAGGACAGATACGCAGTATTTT
>13|TRBV20-1|TRBJ1-1|NA|many
CSARGAGDTEAFF
TGCAGTGCTAGGGGAGCAGGGGACACTGAAGCTTTCTTT
>14|TRBV6-6|TRBJ1-5|NA|NA
CASSYSIVNQPQHF
TGTGCCAGCAGTTACTCGATCGTAAATCAGCCCCAGCATTTT
>16|TRBV4-3|TRBJ2-1|TRBD2|large
CASSQELSGRAREQFF
TGCGCCAGCAGCCAAGAGCTGAGCGGGAGGGCCCGGGAGCAGTTCTTC
>16|TRBV5-1|TRBJ2-7|TRBD2|once
CVSSLALAGGPDEQYF
TGCGTCAGCAGCTTGGCACTAGCGGGAGGCCCCGACGAGCAGTATTTC
>15|TRBV12-3/TRBV12-4|TRBJ2-3|TRBD2|NA
CASSLTSGQTDTQYF
TGTGCCAGCAGTTTGACTAGCGGACAGACAGATACGCAGTATTTT
>12|TRBV20-1|TRBJ1-2|TRBD1|medium-sized
CSDGTARPLYTF
TGCAGTGACGGGACAGCGCGACCCCTTTACACCTTC
>14|TRBV12-3/TRBV12-4|TRBJ2-7|TRBD2|NA
CATNFGGGPYEQYF
TGTGCCACCAATTTCGGGGGGGGTCCGTACGAGCAGTACTTC
>19|TRBV6-6|TRBJ2-3|TRBD2|many
CASSYSTPASGMETDTQYF
TGTGCCAGCAGTTACTCGACCCCGGCTAGCGGGATGGAAACAGATACGCAGTATTTT
>16|TRBV7-9|TRBJ2-1|TRBD2|NA
CASSQFPSGSRGEQFF
TGTGCCAGCAGCCAATTCCCTAGCGGGAGTAGGGGTGAGCAGTTCTTC
>12|TRBV10-3|TRBJ1-2|NA|NA
CAISEFGQGYTF
TGTGCCATCAGTGAGTTTGGACAGGGCTACACCTTC
>17|TRBV19|TRBJ2-1|TRBD2|many
CASSGWTSGQRDNEQFF
TGTGCCAGTAGTGGGTGGACTAGCGGCCAAAGGGACAATGAGCAGTTCTTC
>14|TRBV29-1|TRBJ2-1|TRBD2|NA
CSVVRGLAGDEQFF
TGCAGCGTTGTTCGGGGACTAGCGGGAGATGAGCAGTTCTTC
>12|TRBV29-1|TRBJ1-1|NA|NA
CSVVGQNTEAFF
TGCAGCGTTGTCGGGCAGAACACTGAAGCTTTCTTT
>15|TRBV5-1|TRBJ2-1|NA|NA
CASSSGWGSYNEQFF
TGCGCCAGCAGCTCTGGATGGGGGTCCTACAATGAGCAGTTCTTC
>14|TRBV4-2|TRBJ1-1|NA|few
CASSQAGGRDEAFF
TGTGCCAGCAGCCAAGCTGGAGGGAGGGATGAAGCTTTCTTT
>16|TRBV19|TRBJ2-2|TRBD2|many
CASNRGASGSFGELFF
TGTGCCAGTAATAGGGGGGCTAGCGGGAGTTTCGGGGAGCTGTTTTTT
>15|TRBV18|TRBJ2-4|TRBD2|many
CASSPSGLAQNIQYF
TGTGCCAGCTCACCGTCGGGACTAGCTCAAAACATTCAGTACTTC
>14|TRBV19|TRBJ2-3|NA|many
CASSIGLPTDTQYF
TGTGCCAGTAGCATTGGACTTCCCACAGATACGCAGTATTTT
>15|TRBV11-2|TRBJ2-3|NA|many
CASSEALTSTDTQYF
TGTGCCAGCAGTGAGGCCTTAACTAGCACAGATACGCAGTATTTT
>11|TRBV29-1|TRBJ1-2|TRBD1|few
CSVGTDYGYTF
TGCAGCGTGGGGACAGACTATGGCTACACCTTC
>14|TRBV12-3/TRBV12-4|TRBJ1-3|TRBD1|medium-sized
CASRAQGVPNTIYF
TGTGCCAGCAGGGCTCAGGGGGTCCCAAACACCATATATTTT
>14|TRBV20-1|TRBJ1-2|NA|medium-sized
CSASHPGDSYGYTF
TGCAGTGCTAGCCACCCCGGAGATAGCTATGGCTACACCTTC